These T cell receptor beta chains were read from a single sample in a study of blood T cell repertoires in COVID-19. The protocol was immunoSEQ multiplex PCR, while the TCRdb copy is restricted to in-frame clones and leaves out a portion. The sample yields roughly 250,000 clones, approximately 86% seen once. The sequencing input was peripheral blood. The receptors derive from a man aged 35-49 years who had recovered from COVID-19. The CDR3 runs from the conserved cysteine through the conserved F or W.

>TRBV21-1|TRBJ2-1
CASSKAPRTGERGTLDNEQFF
>TRBV18|TRBJ2-3
CASSSTGTSGTDTQYF
>TRBV10-3|TRBJ2-5
CAISEGQGHKTQYF
>TRBV7-6|TRBJ2-7
CASSLAGREAYEQYF
>TRBV4-3|TRBJ1-2
CASSQDEGAGGYTF
>TRBV21-1|TRBJ1-5
CASSNTRDNQPQHF
>TRBV10-3|TRBJ2-7
CAISEGGRAAEQYF
>TRBV6-6|TRBJ1-3
CASSRLITGAGNTIYF
>TRBV18|TRBJ2-7
CASSPGGAEQYF
>TRBV10-1|TRBJ2-1
CASSESGGPQEFF
>TRBV5-1|TRBJ2-7
CASSPRGGVGEQYF
>TRBV6-2/TRBV6-3|TRBJ1-2
CASSTQGANGYTF
>TRBV7-2|TRBJ2-1
CASSPVGGVNNEQFF
>TRBV19|TRBJ1-1
CASKQGFRGAYF
>TRBV29-1|TRBJ1-2
CSAEGTGFGYTF
>TRBV2|TRBJ2-3
CASRVGLAASTDTQYF
>TRBV18|TRBJ1-4
CASSSRQGWHEKLFF
>TRBV5-6|TRBJ1-5
CASSLYGGTSNQPQHF
>TRBV4-3|TRBJ1-2
CASSQRQTTYGYTF
>TRBV3-1/TRBV3-2|TRBJ1-2
CASSHLGQGSGYTF
>TRBV7-2|TRBJ2-1
CASKGSGYNEQFF
>TRBV2|TRBJ1-4
CASSDPRIEGAFEKLFF
>TRBV6-5|TRBJ2-7
CASSYVGGQGAREQYF
>TRBV6-5|TRBJ1-2
CASSYSSGAGYTF
>TRBV27|TRBJ2-2
CASSLFSSGNTGELFF
>TRBV6-5|TRBJ1-2
CASSSGTVATYYGYTF
>TRBV3-1/TRBV3-2|TRBJ1-1
CASSQGQGHAEAFF
>TRBV24-1|TRBJ2-7
CATSDCQGLGYEQYF
>TRBV9|TRBJ2-3
CASSVGQGRSTDTQYF
>TRBV18|TRBJ1-1
CASSPRKTGGNTEAFF
>TRBV9|TRBJ1-5
CASSDYGGQPQHF